The clone carrying this T cell receptor (beta chain) was counted a few times. Its target is not known. These data belong to a study of CD8+ T cells in alopecia areata. Study-level background: Tofacitinib therapy took 6 to 18 months; 6 months off drug came after.

The treatment here: oral pan-JAK inhibitor, 5-10 mg twice daily. The CDR3 has 17 residues. The V gene's germline CDR1 is KGHSH and CDR2 LQKENI. With 1 base clipped from V and 2 bases from J, the junction kept 3 bases outside the gene matches. General observations from the study: Mice showed clearer TCR sharing than patients did, a gap that was possibly HLA-related.

RNA was isolated and reverse transcribed to cDNA, the sequencing template. Libraries were prepared by immunoSEQ multiplex PCR; TCRdb keeps only in-frame clonotypes and omits some of them. Here the sample spans approximately 200,000 clones, less than 45% being singletons. Sample: CD4+ T cells sorted from blood, taken at approximately week 37, from a patient treated with tofacitinib. The V call is TRBV18, the J call TRBJ2-3; TRBD2 matches at 13 bases. This TCR was recovered from a human donor with alopecia areata. Here the CDR3 reads CASSPRGLAGNTDTQYF. The CDR3 DNA is TGTGCCAGCTCACCACGGGGACTAGCGGGGAACACAGATACGCAGTATTTT.